Sequencing of this T cell receptor beta chain was carried out in a study of a mutant IDH1 vaccine in newly diagnosed glioma (dated by TCRdb to the early 2020s). Study-level background: Vaccination was initiated 4-6 weeks after radiotherapy alone, or concurrently with temozolomide cycles in the chemotherapy-containing groups. Of the roughly 34 treated patients, about 62% were male and approximately 38% were female, and a mean age of around 40 years was recorded. Longitudinal TCRB deep sequencing was done for 25 to 30 treated patients, wherever samples were available for exploratory analyses. Peripheral blood samples were drawn at six visits, namely V03 (baseline), V05, V07, V10, V12 and V13. Prior to enrollment, standard therapy consisting of radiotherapy alone, temozolomide alone, or radiochemotherapy with temozolomide had been administered to patients, with the combination being received by most patients. The week-35 safety follow-up took place at visit V12, and the week-47 end of study took place at visit V13. The full study reports these points: No apparent relationship was observed between pseudoprogression and alterations in the top peripheral T cell clonotypes detected by TCRB sequencing. Immune responses induced by the vaccine were seen in around 93% of patients across multiple MHC alleles. The authors noted that analyses of patient blood samples could not be reproduced because of sample limitations. Availability determined which PBMC samples were chosen for TCRB deep sequencing.

The time point label, read with the paper, signifies: week 47, end of study. Every vaccine dose consisted of 300 ug of a 20-mer mutant IDH1 peptide in Montanide, administered subcutaneously together with topical imiquimod. Patients received eight vaccinations in weeks 1, 3, 5, 7, 11, 15, 19 and 23, corresponding to visits V03 through V10. Newly diagnosed WHO grade 3 or 4 IDH1-mutant astrocytomas showing loss of nuclear ATRX were present in the donors. The samples were drawn from NOA16, a multicentre, single-arm, open-label phase I trial in Germany that tested a mutant IDH1 peptide vaccine in humans for the first time. The DNeasy Blood and Tissue Kit was used to extract genomic DNA from EDTA blood for TCRB sequencing. The CDR3 contains 12 residues, cysteine and phenylalanine counted. Here the CDR3 DNA is all that survives: 36 bases in frame from base 1. The germline V gene specifies SGHVS as CDR1 and FQNEAQ as CDR2. V is cut by 4 bases and J by 11 bases, and the space between the germline ends is 15 bases.

Library creation used the immunoSEQ multiplex PCR assay. The hsTCRB Kit was used according to the manufacturer's protocol to amplify rearranged TCR beta chain sequences. Sequencing of TCRB libraries was carried out on an Illumina MiSeq. For the original study's pipeline: Demultiplexing, trimming and gene mapping were performed with the kit vendor's proprietary platform. The table was pulled from immuneACCESS by TCRdb, which kept in-frame rearrangements only. Such tables lose some clones; where checked, under half of the loss comes from unresolved V genes, and the rest has no known cause. V, J and clone size were drawn from that table, and D and trimming were deduced from the DNA. The sample table records about 67,000 clones; around 83% of these occur just once. Around 4% of the sample is held by the ten biggest clonotypes. Notes on this clone: What antigen it recognizes has not been identified. Per-base quality was not reported, and no clone a single base away is much larger than it.

The specimen comprised PBMCs, sampled from a glioma patient whose treatment included an IDH1 peptide vaccine. The rearrangement joined TRBV7-8 to TRBJ2-7, with a tentative D gene TRBD2 over 5 matching bases. The source of this sequence is a man aged 25-40 years with glioma. The DNA reads TGTGCCAGCAGCTCCCGGACTGGTCGGGAGTACTTC. It codes for CASSSRTGREYF.